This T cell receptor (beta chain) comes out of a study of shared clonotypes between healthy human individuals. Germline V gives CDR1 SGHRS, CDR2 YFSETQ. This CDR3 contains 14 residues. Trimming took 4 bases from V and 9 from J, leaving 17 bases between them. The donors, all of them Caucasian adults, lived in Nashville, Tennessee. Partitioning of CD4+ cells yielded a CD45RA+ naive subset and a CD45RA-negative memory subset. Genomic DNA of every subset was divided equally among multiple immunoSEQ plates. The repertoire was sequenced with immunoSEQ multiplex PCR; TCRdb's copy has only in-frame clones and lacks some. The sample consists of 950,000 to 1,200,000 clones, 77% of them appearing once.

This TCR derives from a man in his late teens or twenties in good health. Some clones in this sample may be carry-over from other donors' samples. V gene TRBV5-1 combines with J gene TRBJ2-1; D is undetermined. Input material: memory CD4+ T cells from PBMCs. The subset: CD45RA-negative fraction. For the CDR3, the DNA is TGCGCCAGCAGCCACCGTTTGAGTTCTGGTGAGCAGTTCTTC. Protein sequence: CASSHRLSSGEQFF.